Presented here are 22 T cell receptor beta chains from one specimen sequenced in a study of T-cell reconstitution after alpha-beta-depleted transplantation in children. As it was prepared, the TCRbeta library received unique molecular identifiers. A single record per CDR3 protein comes from TCRdb applying MiXCR to the PCR reads. The sample yields some 550,000 distinct CDR3 sequences, 20% to 25% seen once. Material: PBMCs, mostly from graft donor cells, obtained 360 days after TCRalphabeta/CD19-depleted stem cell transplant. The source is a boy younger than two who had a stem cell transplant for acute myeloid leukemia, so the T cells may come from the graft donor.

This clonotype came up a few times. The chain carries TRBV20-1 and TRBJ2-3, with 10 nucleotides matching TRBD2. With 6 bases clipped from V and 4 bases from J, the junction kept 7 bases outside the gene matches. This CDR3 comprises 14 residues. The V gene's germline CDR1 is DFQATT and CDR2 SNEGSKA (reference sequence). The CDR3 loop reads CSATTSGAPDTQYF. The CDR3 bases are TGCAGTGCGACAACTAGCGGGGCCCCAGATACGCAGTATTTT.

The chain links TRBV11-1 to TRBJ2-1; TRBD1 aligns across 7 bases. V dropped 5 bases and J dropped 0; count of bases not matched to a gene: 13. The CDR3 sequence is 18 residues long. CDR1 is SGHAT and CDR2 is FQDESV in the germline V gene (reference sequence). Here the CDR3 reads CASSLRSSWDSSYNEQFF. CDR3 coding DNA: TGTGCCAGCAGCCTCAGGTCGAGTTGGGACAGCTCCTACAATGAGCAGTTCTTC. Filled out from reference TRBV11-1 and TRBJ2-1, the complete variable domain reads EAEVAQSPRYKITEKSQAVAFWCDPISGHATLYWYRQILGQGPELLVQFQDESVVDDSQLPKDRFSAERLKGVDSTLKIQPAELGDSAMYLCASSLRSSWDSSYNEQFFGPGTRLTVL.

This chain's CDR3 is CSARDGGAGPDTQYF. The CDR3 DNA reads as TGCAGTGCTAGAGATGGGGGGGCGGGCCCAGATACGCAGTATTTT. The V gene is TRBV20-1, the J gene TRBJ2-3; TRBD2 might be the D (7 bases). The germline gives CDR1 DFQATT, CDR2 SNEGSKA (reference sequence). V dropped 0 bases and J dropped 4 bases, with 14 bases sitting between them. The CDR3 runs 15 residues.

The chain uses TRBV28 and TRBJ2-7; D is ambiguous. CDR1 is MDHEN and CDR2 is SYDVKM in the germline V gene. The CDR3 spans 13 residues. The V and J ends lost 3 bases and 11 bases respectively, with 17 bases between them. CDR3 sequence reads: CASSFDLGSPKYV. In DNA, the CDR3 is TGTGCCAGCAGTTTTGATTTGGGGTCCCCTAAGTACGTC.

This clonotype was found many times. The V gene is TRBV20-1, the J gene TRBJ2-1; 7 bases fit TRBD1. CDR1 DFQATT and CDR2 SNEGSKA come from the germline V gene (reference sequence). V lost 3 bases and J lost 4; bases outside the gene matches: 9. The length of the CDR3 is 15 residues. CDR3 sequence (DNA): TGCAGTGCTAGGGACAGGTTTTACGTATACAATGAGCAGTTCTTC. This gives the protein CSARDRFYVYNEQFF.

There are a few counts of this clonotype. V usage is TRBV18 and J usage is TRBJ2-3; 8 bases match TRBD2. The V gene end was trimmed by 3 bases and the J gene end by 2 bases; junction bases not matched to a gene: 10. The CDR3 consists of 17 residues. Germline V gene lookup returns CDR1 KGHSH and CDR2 LQKENI. The CDR3 DNA follows: TGTGCCAGCTCACCCGGCCCGGGACTAGGCGCCACAGATACGCAGTATTTT. Translating gives CASSPGPGLGATDTQYF.

The chain links TRBV6-6 to TRBJ2-7; no clear D gene. CDR1 and CDR2 from the germline V gene are MNHNY and SVGAGI (reference sequence). The CDR3 sequence is 13 residues long. V dropped 0 bases and J dropped 4 bases, with 7 bases sitting between them. CDR3 residues: CASSYSSVYEQYF. CDR3 nucleotides: TGTGCCAGCAGTTACTCGAGCGTATACGAGCAGTACTTC.

Ten or more counts support this clonotype. The chain is built from TRBV15 and TRBJ2-7; no clear D gene. CDR1 and CDR2 from the germline V gene are LNHNV and YYDKDF (reference sequence). V gave up 0 bases and J gave up 0 bases, with 6 bases separating them. The CDR3 extends over 14 amino acids. DNA of the CDR3: TGTGCCACCAGCAGAGATCCCACCTCCTACGAGCAGTACTTC. Its translation is CATSRDPTSYEQYF.

The count of this clonotype is one. CDR3 DNA: TGTGCCAGCAGCTTAGCCGAAAATAGCAATCAGCCCCAGCATTTT. Amino acids: CASSLAENSNQPQHF. This chain joins TRBV13 and TRBJ1-5, with no clear D. CDR1 is PRHDT, CDR2 FYEKMQ, per germline (reference sequence). The V end lost 1 base, the J end lost 0 bases, and 7 bases lay between the germline ends. The CDR3 loop spans 15 amino acids.

The chain carries TRBV18 and TRBJ2-3; tentative D call: TRBD1 (5 bases). Germline V lookup: CDR1 KGHSH, CDR2 LQKENI. This CDR3 is built from 13 residues. Trimming removed 3 bases at V and 8 bases at J, with 12 bases between. The CDR3 DNA reads TGTGCCAGCTCACCTCAGGGCCGGCTTACGCAGTATTTT. It is translated as CASSPQGRLTQYF.

This clonotype was counted only a few times. The J gene is TRBJ2-7, the V gene TRBV6-2 or TRBV6-3; D not certain. This CDR3 spans 12 amino acids. CDR1 and CDR2 (germline): MNHEY, SVGEGT. As DNA, the CDR3 is TGTGCCAGCAGTAACTCACAGAGCGAGCAGTACGTC. Translated, it gives CASSNSQSEQYV.

This clonotype was seen repeatedly, ten times or more. V is TRBV28 and J is TRBJ1-1; TRBD1 is a possible D gene (5 bases). Trimming left V 5 bases short and J 4 bases short, with 20 bases between. Germline loops: CDR1 MDHEN, CDR2 SYDVKM. This CDR3 has 16 residues. CDR3: CASSPPFRGTGTEAFF. DNA of the CDR3: TGTGCCAGCAGTCCCCCGTTTCGGGGGACGGGCACTGAAGCTTTCTTT.

The CDR3 loop is CSARGTVATGELFF. In nucleotides, the CDR3 is TGCAGTGCCAGGGGGACAGTCGCCACCGGGGAGCTGTTTTTT. This rearrangement joins TRBV20-1 to TRBJ2-2, with 7 bases fitting TRBD1. The CDR3 runs 14 residues. Germline V lookup: CDR1 DFQATT, CDR2 SNEGSKA (reference sequence). The V and J ends lost 6 bases and 4 bases, in that order; junction bases with no gene match: 8.

This clonotype was seen many times. The chain recombines TRBV20-1 with TRBJ2-7; 8 nucleotides align to TRBD1. From germline, CDR1 is DFQATT and CDR2 SNEGSKA (reference sequence). Losses at the gene ends were 2 bases for V and 6 bases for J; bases not matched to a gene: 9. The CDR3 is 14 amino acids. DNA for the CDR3: TGCAGTGCTAGATTGACAGGGGACCTTGGCGAGCAGTACGTC. Translated: CSARLTGDLGEQYV.

This clonotype was counted a few times. The CDR3 sequence is CASSFGPSGQFF. In nucleotides, the CDR3 is TGTGCCAGCAGCTTCGGCCCCTCGGGGCAGTTCTTC. The chain uses TRBV5-6 and TRBJ2-1, with D unclear. The germline V gene has CDR1 SGHDT and CDR2 YYEEEE. V lost 2 bases and J 12 bases, leaving 12 bases between the germline ends. The CDR3 has 12 amino acids.

CDR3 nucleotide sequence: TGTGCCATCAGTAGCGGGGCCAACAATGAGCAGTTCTTC. This translates into CAISSGANNEQFF. The V call is TRBV10-3, the J call TRBJ2-1, with TRBD2 matching over 7 bases. The CDR3 totals 13 residues. CDR1 ENHRY and CDR2 SYGVKD come from the germline V gene. V shed 5 bases, J shed 5 bases, and the junction held 3 bases outside the gene matches.

In its sample, this clonotype was seen a few times. V and J are TRBV13 and TRBJ2-7, with 13 bases matching TRBD2. V was pared by 5 bases and J by 8 bases, with 6 bases of the junction left unmatched. The germline V gene encodes CDR1 PRHDT and CDR2 FYEKMQ (reference sequence). The CDR3 has 14 amino acids. The CDR3 here is CASSTGLAGDKQYF. As DNA, the CDR3 is TGTGCCAGCAGCACCGGACTAGCGGGGGACAAGCAGTACTTC. The full variable domain, rest sourced from reference TRBV13 and TRBJ2-7, is AAGVIQSPRHLIKEKRETATLKCYPIPRHDTVYWYQQGPGQDPQFLISFYEKMQSDKGSIPDRFSAQQFSDYHSELNMSSLELGDSALYFCASSTGLAGDKQYFGPGTRLTVT.

J is TRBJ2-3 and V is TRBV28; D gene uncertain. Between the trimmed V and J ends, which lost 3 bases and 2 bases, there was a span of 6 bases. This CDR3 spans 13 amino acids. The germline V gene encodes CDR1 MDHEN and CDR2 SYDVKM. For the CDR3, the DNA is TGTGCCAGCAGTTTTGGTTACACAGATACGCAGTATTTT. This encodes CASSFGYTDTQYF.

This clonotype came up many times. A read error may produce the germline difference seen at one junction end. The chain couples TRBV14 to TRBJ2-3; TRBD2 matches 13 bases. From germline, CDR1 is SGHDN and CDR2 FVKESK. This CDR3 is built from 16 residues. The CDR3 loop is CASSPRTSGGSDTQYF. DNA of the CDR3: TGCGCCAGCAGCCCCAGGACTAGCGGGGGATCGGATACGCAGTATTTT.

J is TRBJ2-7 and V is TRBV24-1; D not resolved. This CDR3 has 10 amino acids. The V end was cut by 5 bases, the J end by 8 bases, with 6 bases between. Per germline, CDR1 KGHDR and CDR2 SFDVKD. CDR3 sequence reads: CATSVGKQYV. DNA of the CDR3: TGTGCCACCAGTGTGGGGAAGCAGTACGTC.

The rearrangement links TRBV6-5 to TRBJ2-2, with D perhaps TRBD1 (5 bases). Trimming took off 5 bases at V and 3 bases at J, with 16 bases between the two ends. The germline V gene has CDR1 MNHEY and CDR2 SVGAGI. The CDR3 is made up of 16 amino acids. DNA for the CDR3: TGTGCCAGCAGTACTCCCTACAAGACAGACACCGGGGAGCTGTTTTTT. Translated, it gives CASSTPYKTDTGELFF.

This clonotype was seen more than once but under ten times. The chain recombines TRBV6-1 with TRBJ1-6; tentative D call: TRBD1 (6 bases). The CDR3 has 15 residues. V lost 3 bases and J 13 bases, leaving 19 bases between the germline ends. Germline V gives CDR1 MNHNS, CDR2 SASEGT. The CDR3 sequence is CASSDTGFRYKPLHF. The CDR3 region has the DNA TGTGCCAGCAGTGATACAGGGTTCCGGTATAAGCCCCTCCACTTT.